This entry lists 26 T cell receptor beta chains sequenced from one sample in a study of T cells in Graves' hyperthyroidism and ophthalmopathy (dated 2019 in TCRdb). To prepare the library, multiplex PCR was applied. Instrument used: Illumina HiSeq 2000. TCR beta CDR3 regions were amplified from RNA transcripts. A first-round RT-PCR of the TCR CDR3 used the HTBI primer set with the Qiagen OneStep RT-PCR kit. TCRdb reworked the public reads: Q25 trimming with fastp, MiXCR clone assembly, productive beta chains retained. Identical CDR3 proteins give one entry, which carries the most common genes and DNA. The sample table contains roughly 650,000 distinct CDR3 sequences; only one count was recorded for approximately 15% of them. Together, the top ten hold less than 3.5% of the sample. The sequenced sample was blood. The receptors were sampled from a woman aged 40 to 49 with Graves' ophthalmopathy.

This clonotype appeared a few times. In nucleotides, the CDR3 is TGCAGTGCTATGGACCCGGGTCGCTCTGGAAACACCATATATTTT. It specifies CSAMDPGRSGNTIYF. The rearrangement links TRBV20-1 to TRBJ1-3; D is uncertain. The CDR3 contains 15 residues. Germline V gene data show CDR1 as DFQATT and CDR2 as SNEGSKA (reference sequence). V was pared by 4 bases and J by 0 bases, with 13 bases between.

This clonotype has only a few counts. V gene TRBV27 combines with J gene TRBJ2-7; D ambiguous. Germline lookup yields CDR1 MNHEY and CDR2 SMNVEV (reference sequence). CDR3 length: 13 amino acids. V lost 6 bases and J 2 bases, leaving 11 bases between the germline ends. CDR3 nucleotide sequence: TGTGCCAGCAGCCCACCCCCAGCCTACGAGCAGTACTTC. Protein: CASSPPPAYEQYF.

This clonotype was seen many times. V usage is TRBV30 and J usage is TRBJ1-2, with D possibly being TRBD1 (5 bases). Germline V gene lookup returns CDR1 GTSNPN and CDR2 SVGIG (reference sequence). V was clipped by 2 bases and J by 4 bases, with 8 bases between them. CDR3 length equals 12 residues. The DNA for the CDR3 is TGTGCCTGGAGTTCAGGGACCTATGGCTACACCTTC. Protein: CAWSSGTYGYTF. Full variable domain (rest looked up from reference TRBV30 and TRBJ1-2): SQTIHQWPATLVQPVGSPLSLECTVEGTSNPNLYWYRQAAGRGLQLLFYSVGIGQISSEVPQNLSASRPQDRQFILSSKKLLLSDSGFYLCAWSSGTYGYTFGSGTRLTVV.

The genes are TRBV18 and TRBJ1-3; D not resolved. V dropped 5 bases and J dropped 4 bases, with 18 bases sitting between them. Germline V gene lookup returns CDR1 KGHSH and CDR2 LQKENI. This CDR3 region has 16 residues. The CDR3, as DNA: TGTGCCAGCTCATCCACTGGAGGGCCAAGAGGAAACACCATATATTTT. It codes for CASSSTGGPRGNTIYF.

This clonotype was counted ten times or more. The CDR3: CASSPRSGLWTEAFF. The CDR3 nucleotides read TGTGCCAGCTCACCGCGTTCAGGTCTATGGACTGAAGCTTTCTTT. The V call is TRBV18, the J call TRBJ1-1; D uncertain. Germline V lookup: CDR1 KGHSH, CDR2 LQKENI. CDR3 length: 15 amino acids. Trimming pared 3 bases from V and 5 bases from J, leaving 16 bases between.

This clonotype was counted between two and nine times. CDR3 nucleotides: TGTGCCAGCAGCCGTCTCCGGGGGACGTACCAAGAGACCCAGTACTTC. It translates to CASSRLRGTYQETQYF. The gene calls are TRBV7-2 and TRBJ2-5; TRBD2 might be the D (6 bases). Germline V gene sequence: CDR1 SGHTA, CDR2 FQGNSA. V lost 5 bases and J 0 bases, leaving 16 bases between the germline ends. This CDR3 region has 16 residues.

This chain links TRBV30 with TRBJ1-4, with 10 bases that match TRBD1. The CDR3 has 15 residues. The V gene end was trimmed by 4 bases and the J gene end by 6 bases; junction bases not matched to a gene: 8. CDR1 GTSNPN and CDR2 SVGIG come from the germline V gene (reference sequence). In DNA, the CDR3 is TGTGCCTGGAAAAATGGAGGACAGGGGGATGAAAAACTGTTTTTT. As protein: CAWKNGGQGDEKLFF. Using reference TRBV30 and TRBJ1-4 for the parts outside the CDR3, the full variable domain is SQTIHQWPATLVQPVGSPLSLECTVEGTSNPNLYWYRQAAGRGLQLLFYSVGIGQISSEVPQNLSASRPQDRQFILSSKKLLLSDSGFYLCAWKNGGQGDEKLFFGSGTQLSVL.

The J gene is TRBJ1-1, the V gene TRBV2; no clear D. CDR1 is SNHLY, CDR2 FYNNEI, per germline. V was shortened by 6 bases and J by 0 bases, with 14 bases between the two germline ends. There are 15 residues in the CDR3. As DNA, the CDR3 is TGTGCCAGCAGACTAGTAGAACGGATGAACACTGAAGCTTTCTTT. The encoded protein is CASRLVERMNTEAFF.

The table lists this clonotype with a few counts. V is TRBV20-1 and J is TRBJ1-4; D unresolved. This CDR3 is built from 12 residues. Trimming stripped 0 bases from V and 8 bases from J, with 7 bases between. CDR1 DFQATT and CDR2 SNEGSKA come from the germline V gene (reference sequence). The CDR3 region has the DNA TGCAGTGCTAGAGATCTGGGCGAAAAACTGTTTTTT. The encoded protein is CSARDLGEKLFF.

The table lists this clonotype with a few counts. The rearrangement uses TRBV6-1 and TRBJ2-3; D call uncertain. This CDR3 is built from 13 residues. The germline gives CDR1 MNHNS, CDR2 SASEGT. V gave up 4 bases and J gave up 6 bases, with 11 bases separating them. The CDR3 protein is CASSAPAVDTQYF. The CDR3 bases are TGTGCCAGCAGTGCCCCGGCTGTGGATACGCAGTATTTT.

This chain links TRBV6-5 with TRBJ1-2; perhaps TRBD1 as D (5 bases). From germline, CDR1 is MNHEY and CDR2 SVGAGI. Trimming pared 0 bases from V and 7 bases from J, leaving 9 bases between. The CDR3 spans 13 residues. The CDR3 coding sequence is TGTGCCAGCAGTTACTCTAGGGGTGGTGGCTACACCTTC. It yields the protein CASSYSRGGGYTF.

The J gene is TRBJ1-6, the V gene TRBV2; D unresolved. The germline V gene encodes CDR1 SNHLY and CDR2 FYNNEI. The V end lost 8 bases, the J end lost 2 bases, and 13 bases lay between the germline ends. This CDR3 has 15 amino acids. CDR3 loop: CASLRSGTYNSPLHF. In DNA form, the CDR3 reads TGTGCCAGCCTACGAAGTGGCACCTATAATTCACCCCTCCACTTT.

This clonotype was counted at least ten times. The chain links TRBV10-3 to TRBJ2-1; D might be TRBD1 (5 bases). CDR3 length equals 15 residues. Germline V gene data show CDR1 as ENHRY and CDR2 as SYGVKD. Trimming shortened V by 0 bases and J by 6 bases, and 12 bases separated the two germline ends. The CDR3 DNA is TGTGCCATCAGTGAGTCGGTAGGACAAACCAATGAGCAGTTCTTC. Encoded protein: CAISESVGQTNEQFF.

In its sample, this clonotype was seen a few times. This chain links TRBV12-3 or TRBV12-4 with TRBJ1-1; the match to TRBD1 covers 11 bases. This CDR3 is built from 15 residues. Losses at the gene ends were 1 base for V and 12 bases for J; bases not matched to a gene: 10. This chain's CDR3 is CASSLDLGQGASTFF. The DNA for the CDR3 is TGTGCCAGCAGTTTAGATTTAGGACAGGGGGCTTCGACTTTCTTT.

This sequence joins TRBV27 and TRBJ2-6, with 8 bases matching TRBD2. This CDR3 has 16 residues. V shed 4 bases, J shed 4 bases, and the junction held 6 bases outside the gene matches. Germline assignment: CDR1 MNHEY and CDR2 SMNVEV (reference sequence). CDR3 protein: CASSYHGGGGANVLTF. CDR3 in DNA: TGTGCCAGCAGTTATCACGGGGGGGGAGGGGCCAACGTCCTGACTTTC.

In this sample, this clonotype turned up many times. The V gene is TRBV7-2, the J gene TRBJ2-7; 7 positions agree with TRBD1. The CDR3 is made up of 14 amino acids. CDR1 and CDR2 from the germline V gene are SGHTA and FQGNSA. V was clipped by 7 bases and J by 6 bases; unmatched bases: 12. The CDR3 nucleotides are TGTGCCAGCAAACTTACACAGGGGTCGGCCGAGCAGTACTTC. Translated: CASKLTQGSAEQYF.

This clonotype was observed at least ten times. The chain couples TRBV7-9 to TRBJ2-5; a possible D gene is TRBD2 (5 bases). From germline, CDR1 is SEHNR and CDR2 FQNEAQ (reference sequence). V lost 6 bases and J lost 4, with 15 bases in between. CDR3 length equals 14 residues. The CDR3 nucleotides read TGTGCCAGCAGACACAGCGGCATTGTAGAGACCCAGTACTTC. Translated, it gives CASRHSGIVETQYF.

This clonotype has at least ten counts. The chain links TRBV7-2 to TRBJ1-1, with unresolved D. The CDR3 spans 12 residues. Germline assignment: CDR1 SGHTA and CDR2 FQGNSA. The CDR3 sequence is CEKPRWDTEAFF. CDR3 in DNA: TGTGAAAAGCCACGGTGGGACACTGAAGCTTTCTTT. The whole variable domain, remainder taken from reference TRBV7-2 and TRBJ1-1, is GAGVSQSPSNKVTEKGKDVELRCDPISGHTALYWYRQSLGQGLEFLIYFQGNSAPDKSGLPSDRFSAERTGGSVSTLTIQRTQQEDSAVYLCEKPRWDTEAFFGQGTRLTVV.

DNA for the CDR3: TGTGCCAGCGGTTTAATCGGGACTGAAGCTTTCTTT. Translation gives CASGLIGTEAFF. This chain connects TRBV13 to TRBJ1-1; D is uncertain. CDR3 size: 12 residues. Germline V lookup: CDR1 PRHDT, CDR2 FYEKMQ (reference sequence). V lost 8 bases and J lost 5, with 12 bases in between.

This clonotype was seen a few times. This chain joins TRBV3-1 and TRBJ2-7, with D unclear. Trimming left V 4 bases short and J 5 bases short, with 15 bases between. Germline lookup yields CDR1 LGHDT and CDR2 YNNKEL (reference sequence). The CDR3 extends over 14 amino acids. The CDR3 reads CASSRKGSRDEQYF. As DNA, the CDR3 is TGTGCCAGCAGCCGTAAAGGGTCTAGGGACGAGCAGTACTTC.

The rearrangement links TRBV10-2 to TRBJ2-5; TRBD1 or TRBD2 may be the D gene (5 bases each). The CDR3 length is 13 residues. Deletions cut 2 bases from V and 9 bases from J, with 13 bases between. Germline assignment: CDR1 WSHSY and CDR2 SAAADI. The CDR3 DNA sequence: TGCGCCAGCAGTGAGGGGCCAGGGAGAGCCCAGTACTTC. Translating it yields CASSEGPGRAQYF.

This clonotype has a single count. The genes are TRBV30 and TRBJ2-3; D ambiguous. Trimming cost V 0 bases and J 3 bases, with 7 bases left between them. Germline V gene data show CDR1 as GTSNPN and CDR2 as SVGIG (reference sequence). The CDR3 totals 13 residues. The CDR3 region has the DNA TGTGCCTGGAGTGTCGTTCGAACAGATACGCAGTATTTT. Encoded protein: CAWSVVRTDTQYF.

This clonotype was detected many times. This chain uses TRBV30 with TRBJ2-1; no firm D call. This CDR3 region has 12 residues. Trimming stripped 0 bases from V and 7 bases from J, with 7 bases between. In germline, CDR1 is GTSNPN, CDR2 SVGIG (reference sequence). The CDR3: CAWSVLWNEQFF. The CDR3 bases are TGTGCCTGGAGTGTACTATGGAATGAGCAGTTCTTC.

The table lists this clonotype with many counts. This chain connects TRBV5-5 to TRBJ2-4; 13 positions match TRBD2. The germline V gene has CDR1 SGHKS and CDR2 YYEKEE (reference sequence). Losses at the gene ends were 4 bases for V and 3 bases for J; bases not matched to a gene: 16. The CDR3 consists of 20 residues. This CDR3 is CASSLGLAGEVLRGKNIQYF. The CDR3 bases are TGTGCCAGCAGCCTCGGACTAGCGGGAGAGGTTCTTCGGGGCAAAAACATTCAGTACTTC. The full variable domain, completed using reference TRBV5-5 and TRBJ2-4, is DAGVTQSPTHLIKTRGQQVTLRCSPISGHKSVSWYQQVLGQGPQFIFQYYEKEERGRGNFPDRFSARQFPNYSSELNVNALLLGDSALYLCASSLGLAGEVLRGKNIQYFGAGTRLSVL.

This clonotype was found many times. This chain links TRBV2 with TRBJ1-2; no firm D call. Germline values: CDR1 SNHLY, CDR2 FYNNEI. Trimming removed 2 bases from V and 7 bases from J, with 14 bases in between. The CDR3 covers 14 residues. CDR3 protein: CASSESVSSGGYTF. The CDR3 DNA reads TGTGCCAGCAGTGAAAGTGTTTCCTCGGGTGGCTACACCTTC.

At least ten counts were recorded for this clonotype. The V call is TRBV28, the J call TRBJ2-3; 10 nucleotides line up with TRBD1. Trimming cost V 5 bases and J 0 bases; bases outside gene matches: 8. The CDR3 runs to 17 residues. CDR1 is MDHEN, CDR2 SYDVKM, per germline. Here the CDR3 reads CASSRAGTGASTDTQYF. The CDR3 region has the DNA TGTGCCAGCAGTCGCGCCGGGACAGGGGCTAGCACAGATACGCAGTATTTT. The whole variable domain, remainder taken from reference TRBV28 and TRBJ2-3, is DVKVTQSSRYLVKRTGEKVFLECVQDMDHENMFWYRQDPGLGLRLIYFSYDVKMKEKGDIPEGYSVSREKKERFSLILESASTNQTSMYLCASSRAGTGASTDTQYFGPGTRLTVL.